The clone carrying this T cell receptor beta chain was seen a single time. Its antigen remains unidentified. This sample was taken from a study of cytomegalovirus exposure and HLA in healthy donors. Study findings and constraints: It was likely that a cluster of highly shared sequence variants was a sequencing artifact. Later on, an analysis tied roughly 17,000 TCR beta sequences to HLA alleles at 0.05 false discovery rate. The authors later linked a missense DCLRE1C variant to TCR beta V- and J-gene trimming. Common viral pathogens (according to a later analysis) appeared linked to several of the most significant clusters.

The study ran its PCR with 60 Vbeta and 13 Jbeta primers. Using immunoSEQ multiplex PCR, the repertoire was profiled, and TCRdb retains in-frame clones only, with some absent. The data show more than 90,000 clones, under 80% seen once. The ends lost 5 bases at V and 5 bases at J; junction bases unmatched: 12. This CDR3 region has 16 residues. Germline CDR1 reads SGHRS; CDR2 reads YFSETQ. This chain joins TRBV5-1 and TRBJ2-5; 10 bases are shared with TRBD2. The clonotype was recovered from a human donor in good health. The specimen was PBMCs. The CDR3 DNA reads TGCGCCAGCAGACGGACTAGCGGCCTCGGAGCGGAGACCCAGTACTTC. Translating it yields CASRRTSGLGAETQYF.